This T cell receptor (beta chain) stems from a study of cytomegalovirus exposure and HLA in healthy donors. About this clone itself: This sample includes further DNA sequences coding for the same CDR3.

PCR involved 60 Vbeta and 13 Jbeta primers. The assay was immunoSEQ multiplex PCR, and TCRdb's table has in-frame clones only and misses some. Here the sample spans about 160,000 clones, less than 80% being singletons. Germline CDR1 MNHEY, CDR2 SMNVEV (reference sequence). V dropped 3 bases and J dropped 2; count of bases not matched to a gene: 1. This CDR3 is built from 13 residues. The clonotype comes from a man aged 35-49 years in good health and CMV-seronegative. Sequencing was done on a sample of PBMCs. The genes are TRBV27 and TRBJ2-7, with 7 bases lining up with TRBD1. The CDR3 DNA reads TGTGCCAGCAGTTTGCAGGGGGCCTACGAGCAGTACTTC. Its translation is CASSLQGAYEQYF.